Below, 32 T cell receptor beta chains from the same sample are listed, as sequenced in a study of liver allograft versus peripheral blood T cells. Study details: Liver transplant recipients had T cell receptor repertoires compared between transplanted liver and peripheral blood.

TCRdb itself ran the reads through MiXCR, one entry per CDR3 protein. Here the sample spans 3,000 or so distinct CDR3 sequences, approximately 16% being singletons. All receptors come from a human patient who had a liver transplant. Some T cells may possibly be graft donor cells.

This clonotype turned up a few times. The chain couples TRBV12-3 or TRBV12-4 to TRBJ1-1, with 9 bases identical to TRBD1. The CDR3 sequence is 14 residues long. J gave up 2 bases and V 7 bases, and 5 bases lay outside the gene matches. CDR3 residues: CASTTGQGNTEAFF. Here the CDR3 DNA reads TGTGCCAGCACCACGGGACAGGGAAACACTGAAGCTTTCTTT.

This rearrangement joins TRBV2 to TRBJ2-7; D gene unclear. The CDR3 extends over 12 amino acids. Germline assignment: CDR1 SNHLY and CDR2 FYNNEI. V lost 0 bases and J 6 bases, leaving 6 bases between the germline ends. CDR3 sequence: CASSEAYAEQYF. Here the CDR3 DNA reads TGTGCCAGCAGTGAAGCCTACGCCGAGCAGTACTTC.

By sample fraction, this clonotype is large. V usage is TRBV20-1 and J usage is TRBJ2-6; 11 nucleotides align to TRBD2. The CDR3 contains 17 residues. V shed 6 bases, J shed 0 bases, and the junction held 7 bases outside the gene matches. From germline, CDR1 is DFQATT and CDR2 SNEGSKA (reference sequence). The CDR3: CSASGTSGLSGANVLTF. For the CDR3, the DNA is TGCAGTGCGTCCGGGACTAGCGGACTCTCTGGGGCCAACGTCCTGACTTTC.

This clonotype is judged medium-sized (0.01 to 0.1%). The CDR3 here is CASSERGETGLNEQFF. The CDR3 region has the DNA TGTGCCAGCAGTGAAAGGGGGGAGACAGGGCTGAATGAGCAGTTCTTC. The chain carries TRBV6-1 and TRBJ2-1, with D maybe TRBD1 (7 bases). This CDR3 has 16 amino acids. Trimming left V 2 bases short and J 7 bases short, with 18 bases between. The germline CDR1 and CDR2 sequences are MNHNS and SASEGT.

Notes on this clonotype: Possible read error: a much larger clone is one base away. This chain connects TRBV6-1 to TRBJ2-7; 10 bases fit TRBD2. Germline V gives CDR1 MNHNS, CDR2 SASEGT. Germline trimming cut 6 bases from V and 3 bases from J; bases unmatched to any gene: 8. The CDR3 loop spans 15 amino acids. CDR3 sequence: CASRKGLAESYEQYF. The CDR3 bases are TGTGCCAGCAGAAAAGGACTAGCGGAAAGCTACGAGCAGTACTTC.

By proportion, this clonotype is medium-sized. Here the CDR3 DNA reads TGTGCCAGCAGGCCGGGACAGGTCTCCGAGCAGTACTTC. Its protein product is CASRPGQVSEQYF. The gene calls are TRBV28 and TRBJ2-7; the match to TRBD1 covers 8 bases. The CDR3 runs to 13 residues. In germline, CDR1 is MDHEN, CDR2 SYDVKM. The V gene end was trimmed by 6 bases and the J gene end by 6 bases; junction bases not matched to a gene: 7.

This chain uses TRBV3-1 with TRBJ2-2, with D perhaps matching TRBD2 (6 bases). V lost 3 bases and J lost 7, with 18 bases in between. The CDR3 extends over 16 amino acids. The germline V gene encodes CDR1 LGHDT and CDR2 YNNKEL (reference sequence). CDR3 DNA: TGTGCCAGCAGCCAGACTAGTCCCACGGGTCTCGGGGAGCTGTTTTTT. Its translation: CASSQTSPTGLGELFF.

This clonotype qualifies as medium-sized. The CDR3 DNA is TGCAGTGCAGCTCCACCGTCCTCCTACAATGAGCAGTTCTTC. Translated: CSAAPPSSYNEQFF. J is TRBJ2-1 and V is TRBV20-1; D not certain. The germline CDR1 and CDR2 sequences are DFQATT and SNEGSKA (reference sequence). Trimming stripped 6 bases from V and 0 bases from J, with 12 bases between. This CDR3 is 14 amino acids long.

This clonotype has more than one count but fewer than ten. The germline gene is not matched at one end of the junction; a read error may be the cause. The CDR3: CTSSYLAGAHYEQYF. CDR3 sequence (DNA): TGTACCAGCAGTTACCTAGCGGGAGCCCACTACGAGCAGTACTTC. The gene calls are TRBV6-5 and TRBJ2-7; 10 nucleotides match TRBD2. Germline loops: CDR1 MNHEY, CDR2 SVGAGI. There are 15 residues in the CDR3.

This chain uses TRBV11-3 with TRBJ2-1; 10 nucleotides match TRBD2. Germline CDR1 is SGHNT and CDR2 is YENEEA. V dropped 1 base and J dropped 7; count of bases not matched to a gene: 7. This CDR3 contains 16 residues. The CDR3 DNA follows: TGTGCCAGCAGCTTAGGGGTCAGCGGGAGGGCGAATGAGCAGTTCTTC. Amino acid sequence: CASSLGVSGRANEQFF.

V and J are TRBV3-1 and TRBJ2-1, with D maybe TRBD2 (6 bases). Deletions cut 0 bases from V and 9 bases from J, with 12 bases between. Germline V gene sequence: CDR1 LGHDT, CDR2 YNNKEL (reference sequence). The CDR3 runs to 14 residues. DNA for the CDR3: TGTGCCAGCAGCCAAGATAACGGCGGGGTTGAGCAGTTCTTC. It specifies CASSQDNGGVEQFF.

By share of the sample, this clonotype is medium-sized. As DNA, the CDR3 is TGTGCCAGCAGTCCCCGACTATTCCCTTACAATGAGCAGTTCTTC. Its protein is CASSPRLFPYNEQFF. The J gene is TRBJ2-1, the V gene TRBV12-3 or TRBV12-4, with D maybe TRBD2 (5 bases). Trimming took off 5 bases at V and 4 bases at J, with 15 bases between the two ends. The CDR3 consists of 15 residues.

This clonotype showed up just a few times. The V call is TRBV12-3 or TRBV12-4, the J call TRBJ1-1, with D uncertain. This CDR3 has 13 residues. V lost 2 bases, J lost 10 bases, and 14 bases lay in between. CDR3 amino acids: CASSLNQGKGAFF. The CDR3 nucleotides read TGTGCCAGCAGTTTAAATCAAGGGAAAGGAGCTTTCTTT.

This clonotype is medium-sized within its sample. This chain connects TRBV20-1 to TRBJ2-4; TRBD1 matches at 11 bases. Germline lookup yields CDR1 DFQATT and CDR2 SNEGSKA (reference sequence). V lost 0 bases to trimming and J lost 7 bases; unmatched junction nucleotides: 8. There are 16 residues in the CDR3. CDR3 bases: TGCAGTGCTAGAGACCGGGACAGGGGGGTAGATAACATTCAGTACTTC. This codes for CSARDRDRGVDNIQYF.

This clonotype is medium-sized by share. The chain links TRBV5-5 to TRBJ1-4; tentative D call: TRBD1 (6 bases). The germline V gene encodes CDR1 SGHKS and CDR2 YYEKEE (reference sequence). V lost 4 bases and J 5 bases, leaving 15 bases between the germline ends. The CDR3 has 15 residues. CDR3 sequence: CASSPPGAFNEKLFF. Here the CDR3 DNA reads TGTGCCAGCAGCCCCCCGGGGGCCTTCAATGAAAAACTGTTTTTT.

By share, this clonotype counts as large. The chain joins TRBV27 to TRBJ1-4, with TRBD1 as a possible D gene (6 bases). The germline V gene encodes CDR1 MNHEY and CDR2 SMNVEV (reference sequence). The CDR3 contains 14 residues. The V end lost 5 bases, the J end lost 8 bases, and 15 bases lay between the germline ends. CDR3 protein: CASSTLGAGEKLFF. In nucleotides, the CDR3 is TGTGCCAGCAGTACCCTGGGGGCTGGGGAAAAACTGTTTTTT. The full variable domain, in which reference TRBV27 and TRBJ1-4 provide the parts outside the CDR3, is EAQVTQNPRYLITVTGKKLTVTCSQNMNHEYMSWYRQDPGLGLRQIYYSMNVEVTDKGDVPEGYKVSRKEKRNFPLILESPSPNQTSLYFCASSTLGAGEKLFFGSGTQLSVL.

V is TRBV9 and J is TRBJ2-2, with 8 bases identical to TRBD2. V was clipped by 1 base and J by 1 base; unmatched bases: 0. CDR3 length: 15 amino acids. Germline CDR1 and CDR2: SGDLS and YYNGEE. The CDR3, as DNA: TGTGCCAGCAGCGTACTAGCGGGGAACACCGGGGAGCTGTTTTTT. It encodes CASSVLAGNTGELFF.

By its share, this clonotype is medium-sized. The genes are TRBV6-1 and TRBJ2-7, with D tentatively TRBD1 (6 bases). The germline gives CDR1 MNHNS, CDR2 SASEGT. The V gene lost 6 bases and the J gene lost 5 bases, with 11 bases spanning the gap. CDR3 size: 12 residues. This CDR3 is CASRNRANEQYF. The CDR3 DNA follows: TGTGCCAGCAGGAACAGGGCCAACGAGCAGTACTTC.

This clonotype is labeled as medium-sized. The CDR3 DNA follows: TGCAGTGCTAGAGTTGGTTTGACAGATAATAATTCACCCCTCCACTTT. Encoded protein: CSARVGLTDNNSPLHF. The chain employs TRBV20-1 and TRBJ1-6; a weak D match, TRBD1 (5 bases). V was clipped by 1 base and J by 5 bases, with 15 bases between them. Per the germline V gene, CDR1 is DFQATT and CDR2 is SNEGSKA (reference sequence). The CDR3 runs to 16 residues.

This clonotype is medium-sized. The CDR3 bases are TGTGCCAGCAGCCAACAGGGGGCTGCGGATACGCAGTATTTT. Translating gives CASSQQGAADTQYF. V usage is TRBV14 and J usage is TRBJ2-3, with 8 bases that match TRBD1. Per the germline V gene, CDR1 is SGHDN and CDR2 is FVKESK. V dropped 2 bases and J dropped 6; count of bases not matched to a gene: 4. The CDR3 sequence is 14 residues long.

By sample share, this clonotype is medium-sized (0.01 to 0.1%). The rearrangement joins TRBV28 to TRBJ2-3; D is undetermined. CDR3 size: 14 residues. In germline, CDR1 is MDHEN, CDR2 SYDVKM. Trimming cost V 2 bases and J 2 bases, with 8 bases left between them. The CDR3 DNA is TGTGCCAGCAGTTTAGACCGGAACACAGATACGCAGTATTTT. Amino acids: CASSLDRNTDTQYF.

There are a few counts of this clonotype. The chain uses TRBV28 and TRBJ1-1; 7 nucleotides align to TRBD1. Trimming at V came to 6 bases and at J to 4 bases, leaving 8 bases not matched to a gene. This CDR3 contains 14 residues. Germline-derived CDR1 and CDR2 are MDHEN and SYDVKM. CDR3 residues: CASRPGGWGTEAFF. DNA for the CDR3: TGTGCCAGCAGACCAGGGGGTTGGGGCACTGAAGCTTTCTTT. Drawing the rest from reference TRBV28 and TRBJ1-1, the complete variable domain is DVKVTQSSRYLVKRTGEKVFLECVQDMDHENMFWYRQDPGLGLRLIYFSYDVKMKEKGDIPEGYSVSREKKERFSLILESASTNQTSMYLCASRPGGWGTEAFFGQGTRLTVV.

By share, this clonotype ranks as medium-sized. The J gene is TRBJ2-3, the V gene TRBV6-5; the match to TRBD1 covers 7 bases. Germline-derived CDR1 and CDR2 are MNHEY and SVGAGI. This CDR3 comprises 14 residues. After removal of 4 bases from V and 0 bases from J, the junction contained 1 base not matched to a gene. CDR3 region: CASSSTGSTDTQYF. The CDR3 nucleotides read TGTGCCAGCAGTTCGACAGGGAGCACAGATACGCAGTATTTT.

The CDR3 reads CASSARGSAYNEQFF. CDR3 DNA: TGTGCCAGCAGCGCCAGGGGGAGTGCCTACAATGAGCAGTTCTTC. The chain recombines TRBV11-2 with TRBJ2-1; 7 bases are shared with TRBD1. The trim removed 5 bases at V and 2 bases at J, leaving 6 bases unmatched. This CDR3 has 15 amino acids. CDR1 is SGHAT, CDR2 FQNNGV, per germline.

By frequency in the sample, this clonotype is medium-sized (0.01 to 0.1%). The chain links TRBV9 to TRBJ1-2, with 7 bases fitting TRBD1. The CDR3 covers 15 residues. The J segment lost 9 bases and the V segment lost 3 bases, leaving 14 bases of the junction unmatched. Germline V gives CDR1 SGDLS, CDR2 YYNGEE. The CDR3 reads CASSAARTGPIRYTF. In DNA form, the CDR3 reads TGTGCCAGCAGCGCGGCACGGACAGGCCCTATCCGCTACACCTTC. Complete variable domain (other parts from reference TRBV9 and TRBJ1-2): DSGVTQTPKHLITATGQRVTLRCSPRSGDLSVYWYQQSLDQGLQFLIQYYNGEERAKGNILERFSAQQFPDLHSELNLSSLELGDSALYFCASSAARTGPIRYTFGSGTRLTVV.

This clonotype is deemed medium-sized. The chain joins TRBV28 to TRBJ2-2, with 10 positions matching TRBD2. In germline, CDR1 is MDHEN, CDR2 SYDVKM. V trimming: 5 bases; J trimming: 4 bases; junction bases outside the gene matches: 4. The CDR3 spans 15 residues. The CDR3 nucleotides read TGTGCCAGCAGTCCCAGCGGGGGGGGCACCGGGGAGCTGTTTTTT. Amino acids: CASSPSGGGTGELFF.

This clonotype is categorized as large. This CDR3 is CASSPETLHSGNTIYF. DNA for the CDR3: TGTGCCAGCTCACCAGAGACACTTCACTCTGGAAACACCATATATTTT. V is TRBV18 and J is TRBJ1-3; no firm D call. The CDR3 sequence is 16 residues long. The germline CDR1 and CDR2 sequences are KGHSH and LQKENI. V gave up 2 bases and J gave up 0 bases, with 11 bases separating them.

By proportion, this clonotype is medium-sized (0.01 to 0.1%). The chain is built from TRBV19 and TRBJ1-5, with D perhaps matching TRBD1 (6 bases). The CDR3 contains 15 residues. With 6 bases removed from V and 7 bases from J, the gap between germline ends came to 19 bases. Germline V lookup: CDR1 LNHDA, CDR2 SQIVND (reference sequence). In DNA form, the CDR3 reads TGTGCCAGTAGGGCAGGAGGGGGTGAGTGGCAGCCCCAGCATTTT. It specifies CASRAGGGEWQPQHF.

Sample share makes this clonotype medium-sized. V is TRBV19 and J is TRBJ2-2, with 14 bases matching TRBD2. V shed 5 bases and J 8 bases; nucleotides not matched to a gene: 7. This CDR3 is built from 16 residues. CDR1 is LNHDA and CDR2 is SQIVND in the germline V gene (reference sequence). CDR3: CASSSWTSGGRGELFF. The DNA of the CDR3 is TGTGCCAGTAGTTCATGGACTAGCGGGGGGAGAGGGGAGCTGTTTTTT.

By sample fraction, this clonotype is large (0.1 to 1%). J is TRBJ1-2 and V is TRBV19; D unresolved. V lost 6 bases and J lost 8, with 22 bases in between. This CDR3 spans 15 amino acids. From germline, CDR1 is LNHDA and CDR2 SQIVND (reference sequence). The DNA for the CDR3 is TGTGCCAGTAGCATATCGGGCAGCCGTCAATCCGGCTACACCTTC. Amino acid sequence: CASSISGSRQSGYTF.

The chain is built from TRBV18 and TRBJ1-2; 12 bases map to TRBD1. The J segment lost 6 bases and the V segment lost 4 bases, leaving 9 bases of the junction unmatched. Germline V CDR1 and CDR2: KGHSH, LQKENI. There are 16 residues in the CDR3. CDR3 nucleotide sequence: TGTGCCAGCTCACGCAAGTCCGGGACAGGGGGCAATGGCTACACCTTC. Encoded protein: CASSRKSGTGGNGYTF.

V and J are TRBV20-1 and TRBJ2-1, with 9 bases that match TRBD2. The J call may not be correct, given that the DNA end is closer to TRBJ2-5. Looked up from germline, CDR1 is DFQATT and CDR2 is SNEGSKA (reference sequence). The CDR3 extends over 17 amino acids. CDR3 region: CSARGTSWALFQETQYF. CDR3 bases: TGCAGTGCTAGGGGGACTAGCTGGGCCCTATTCCAAGAGACCCAGTACTTC.